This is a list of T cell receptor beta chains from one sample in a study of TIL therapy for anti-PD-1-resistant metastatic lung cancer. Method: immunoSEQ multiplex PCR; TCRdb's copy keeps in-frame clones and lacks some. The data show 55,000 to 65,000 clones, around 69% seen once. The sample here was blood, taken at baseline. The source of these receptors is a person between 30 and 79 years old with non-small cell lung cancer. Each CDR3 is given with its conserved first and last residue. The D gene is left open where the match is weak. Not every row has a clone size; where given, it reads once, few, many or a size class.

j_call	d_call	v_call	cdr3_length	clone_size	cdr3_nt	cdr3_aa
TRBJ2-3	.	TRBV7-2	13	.	TGTGCCAGCAGTCGTATCTACACAGATACGCAGTATTTT	CASSRIYTDTQYF
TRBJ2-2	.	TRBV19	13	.	TGTGCCAGTAGTATGGGATGGACCGGGGAGCTGTTTTTT	CASSMGWTGELFF
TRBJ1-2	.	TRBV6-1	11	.	TGTGCCAGCAGTGGAACTTCGGGCTACACCTTC	CASSGTSGYTF
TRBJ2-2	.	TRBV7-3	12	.	TGTGCCAGCAGCTCACCGGACGGGGAGCTGTTTTTT	CASSSPDGELFF
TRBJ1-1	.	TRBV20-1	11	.	TGCAGTGCCAGACGTAGGACTGAAGCTTTCTTT	CSARRRTEAFF
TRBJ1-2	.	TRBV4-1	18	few	TGCGCCAGCGGCCAAAACGCGTATTTAGACACCGCTGGCTATGGCTACACCTTC	CASGQNAYLDTAGYGYTF
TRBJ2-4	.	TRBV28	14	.	TGTGCCAGCAGTTTGGGGGGATCCAAAAACATTCAGTACTTC	CASSLGGSKNIQYF
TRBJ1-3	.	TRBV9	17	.	TGTGCCAGCAGCGTAGTTGACAGAACCTACTCTGGAAACACCATATATTTT	CASSVVDRTYSGNTIYF
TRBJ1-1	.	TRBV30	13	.	TGTGCCTGGAGTGTGGCGGTTGGCACTGAAGCTTTCTTT	CAWSVAVGTEAFF
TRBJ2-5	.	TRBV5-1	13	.	TGCGCCAGCAGCTTGAGGGGAGGAGAGACCCAGTACTTC	CASSLRGGETQYF
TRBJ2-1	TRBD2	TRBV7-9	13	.	TGTGCCAGCAGCTTTAGGAGCGGGGATGAGCAGTTCTTC	CASSFRSGDEQFF
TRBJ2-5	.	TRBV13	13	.	TGTGCCAGCAGCCTAGGCATGGAGAAGACCCAGTACTTC	CASSLGMEKTQYF
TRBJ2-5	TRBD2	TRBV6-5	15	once	TGTGCCAGCAGTCGACTAGCGGGGGACCAAGAGACCCAGTACTTC	CASSRLAGDQETQYF
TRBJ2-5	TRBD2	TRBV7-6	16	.	TGTGCCAGCAGCTTAATTAATCGGGAGGCCCAAGAGACCCAGTACTTC	CASSLINREAQETQYF
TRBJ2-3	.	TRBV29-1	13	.	TGCAGCGTTGGGCGAGACGGCACAGATACGCAGTATTTT	CSVGRDGTDTQYF
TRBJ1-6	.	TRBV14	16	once	TGTGCCAGCAGTCAAGTTCCGAAGACGCTTAATTCACCCCTCCACTTT	CASSQVPKTLNSPLHF
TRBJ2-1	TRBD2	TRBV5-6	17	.	TGTGCCAGCAGCTTGGAGTTGACTAGCAGCCCTTACAATGAGCAGTTCTTC	CASSLELTSSPYNEQFF
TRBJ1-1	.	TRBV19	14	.	TGTGCCAGTAGAACTGGGACAATCGTCACTGAAGCTTTCTTT	CASRTGTIVTEAFF
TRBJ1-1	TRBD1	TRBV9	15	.	TGTGCCAGCAGCACCAGGACAGGGCCGAACACTGAAGCTTTCTTT	CASSTRTGPNTEAFF
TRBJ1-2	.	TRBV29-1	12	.	TGCAGCGGGGGCCGGGGGGACTATGGCTACACCTTC	CSGGRGDYGYTF
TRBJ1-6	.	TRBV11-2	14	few	TGTGCCAGCAGCTTCAGACAGGCGGGGTCACCCCTCCACTTT	CASSFRQAGSPLHF
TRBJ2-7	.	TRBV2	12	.	TGTGCCAGCAGTGACGACAGATACGAGCAGTACTTC	CASSDDRYEQYF
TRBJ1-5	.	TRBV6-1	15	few	TGTGCCAGCAGATCCAGGGGTGGAGGCAATCAGCCCCAGCATTTT	CASRSRGGGNQPQHF
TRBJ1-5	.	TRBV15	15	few	TGTGCCACCAGCAGAGCAAGGGGCTCGGGCCAGCCCCAGCATTTT	CATSRARGSGQPQHF
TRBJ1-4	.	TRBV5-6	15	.	TGTGCCAGCAGCTTGGTTGGGGATCGTGGGGAAAAACTGTTTTTT	CASSLVGDRGEKLFF
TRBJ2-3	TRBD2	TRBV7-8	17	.	TGTGCCAGCAGCGCAAGAATAGCGGGAGGGGGGGCAGATACGCAGTATTTT	CASSARIAGGGADTQYF
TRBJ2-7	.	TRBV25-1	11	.	TGTGCCAGCACCCGCGAATTCGAGCAGTACTTC	CASTREFEQYF
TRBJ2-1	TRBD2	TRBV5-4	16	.	TGTGCCAGCAGCTTGGCCGGGAGCGGCGGGAGAAATGAGCAGTTCTTC	CASSLAGSGGRNEQFF
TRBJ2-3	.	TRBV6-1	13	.	TGTGCCAGCAGGTCCTCGGACACAGATACGCAGTATTTT	CASRSSDTDTQYF
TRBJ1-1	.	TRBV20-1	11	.	TGCAGTGTAAAGGGGGACACTGAAGCTTTCTTT	CSVKGDTEAFF
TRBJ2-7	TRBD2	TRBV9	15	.	TGTGCCAGCAGCGTAGGTGGTAGCGGGGCCAACGAGCAGTACTTC	CASSVGGSGANEQYF
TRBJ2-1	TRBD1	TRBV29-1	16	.	TGCAGCGTTGAGAGGGGGACAGCCTCGTCCTACAATGAGCAGTTCTTC	CSVERGTASSYNEQFF
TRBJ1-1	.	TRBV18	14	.	TGTGCCAGCTCACCACTACCACTCAGCACTGAAGCTTTCTTT	CASSPLPLSTEAFF
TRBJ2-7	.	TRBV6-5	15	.	TGTGCCAGCAGCCGAAAATGGGACGCCGCCTACGAGCAGTACTTC	CASSRKWDAAYEQYF
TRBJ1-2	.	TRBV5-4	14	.	TGTGCCAGCAGCTTGGTTGTAGGGGACTATGGCTACACCTTC	CASSLVVGDYGYTF
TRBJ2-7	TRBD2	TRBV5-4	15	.	TGTGCCAGCAGCTTGGGAGGACTAGCGGGAGGAGAGCAGTACTTC	CASSLGGLAGGEQYF
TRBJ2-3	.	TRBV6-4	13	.	TGTGCCAGCAGGGGACACAAATCAGATACGCAGTATTTT	CASRGHKSDTQYF
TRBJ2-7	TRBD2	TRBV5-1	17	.	TGCGCCAGCAGCTTGAGGGTGTCTAGCGGTTACCCCTACGAGCAGTACTTC	CASSLRVSSGYPYEQYF
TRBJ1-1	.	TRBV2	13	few	TGTGCCAGCAGTGAAATGGAGAACACTGAAGCTTTCTTT	CASSEMENTEAFF
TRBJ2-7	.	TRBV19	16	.	TGTGCCAGTAGTATAGCCACAGATAAAAACGGGGACGAGCAGTACTTC	CASSIATDKNGDEQYF